A single sample is the source of the 29 T cell receptor beta chains below, sequenced in a study of blood T cells in healthy people across ages. Combining a sample-barcoded 5' primer with a J-beta primer mix, a second PCR ran for roughly 6 to 11 cycles. TCRdb fed the 5' RACE reads into MiXCR, producing one record per CDR3 protein. The data show about 670,000 distinct CDR3 sequences, 52% seen once. The sequencing sample was made of blood. These receptors came from a woman older than 75 in good health.

This clonotype has more than one count but fewer than ten. The chain couples TRBV10-2 to TRBJ2-7; D is ambiguous. The germline V gene has CDR1 WSHSY and CDR2 SAAADI. V lost 3 bases, J lost 0 bases, and 12 bases lay in between. CDR3 size: 15 residues. For the CDR3, the DNA is TGCGCCAGCAGTGACGTACCTCACAGCTCCTACGAGCAGTACTTC. Amino acids: CASSDVPHSSYEQYF.

Details on this clonotype: This clone may be a read error of a much larger clone one base away. This chain connects TRBV19 to TRBJ1-2; maybe TRBD1 (5 bases). Per the germline V gene, CDR1 is LNHDA and CDR2 is SQIVND (reference sequence). Trimming stripped 5 bases from V and 4 bases from J, with 20 bases between. The CDR3 totals 16 residues. CDR3 protein: CASSFGVQGSGYGYTF. The DNA of the CDR3 is TGTGCCAGTAGTTTCGGTGTCCAGGGAAGTGGCTATGGCTACACCTTC.

This sequence joins TRBV5-1 and TRBJ1-5, with D uncertain. The CDR3 is made up of 16 amino acids. Deletions cut 0 bases from V and 1 base from J, with 11 bases between. From germline, CDR1 is SGHRS and CDR2 YFSETQ. The CDR3 loop is CASSLDGVGSNQPQHF. For the CDR3, the DNA is TGCGCCAGCAGCTTGGACGGAGTAGGCAGCAATCAGCCCCAGCATTTT.

The sample holds many counts of this clonotype. This sequence joins TRBV20-1 and TRBJ2-1; 13 positions match TRBD2. Per the germline V gene, CDR1 is DFQATT and CDR2 is SNEGSKA (reference sequence). This CDR3 is 14 amino acids long. The ends lost 6 bases at V and 7 bases at J; junction bases unmatched: 6. This CDR3 is CSAAGTSGTNEQFF. As DNA, the CDR3 is TGCAGTGCGGCCGGGACTAGCGGGACGAATGAGCAGTTCTTC.

This clonotype was seen only once. The junction departs from the called germline gene at one end, perhaps through a read error. The J gene is TRBJ2-4, the V gene TRBV20-1; 15 nucleotides agree with TRBD2. The J call may not be correct, given that the DNA end is closer to TRBJ2-7. The germline V gene encodes CDR1 DFQATT and CDR2 SNEGSKA (reference sequence). This CDR3 is built from 17 residues. CDR3 amino acids: CGARMAGTSGRLVEQYF. The CDR3 DNA is TGCGGTGCTAGAATGGCCGGGACTAGCGGGAGGCTGGTCGAGCAGTACTTC.

The V and J genes are TRBV7-9 and TRBJ2-5, with a possible D match to TRBD2 (5 bases). The DNA matches TRBJ2-7 better at its end, which makes the J call doubtful. The CDR3 contains 14 residues. CDR1 is SEHNR and CDR2 is FQNEAQ in the germline V gene (reference sequence). Here the CDR3 DNA reads TGTGCCAGCAGCTTCCCCGGGGAGACCTACGAGCAGTACTTC. This encodes CASSFPGETYEQYF.

The CDR3 DNA sequence: TGCAGTGCTATACCCTTTAGCGGGGGGGCATCGGCGCAGTATTTT. It yields the protein CSAIPFSGGASAQYF. The chain has TRBV20-1 and TRBJ2-3; 11 bases line up with TRBD2. Germline trimming cut 4 bases from V and 10 bases from J; bases unmatched to any gene: 13. CDR3 length: 15 amino acids. Germline V gene sequence: CDR1 DFQATT, CDR2 SNEGSKA (reference sequence).

Ten or more counts support this clonotype. The chain recombines TRBV28 with TRBJ2-7, with TRBD2 as a possible D gene (6 bases). CDR1 MDHEN and CDR2 SYDVKM come from the germline V gene. CDR3 length: 12 residues. The CDR3 region has the DNA TGTGCATCGACTAGGGGTGCGTACGAGCAGTACTTC. This encodes CASTRGAYEQYF. Combining the CDR3 with reference TRBV28 and TRBJ2-7 gives the whole variable domain DVKVTQSSRYLVKRTGEKVFLECVQDMDHENMFWYRQDPGLGLRLIYFSYDVKMKEKGDIPEGYSVSREKKERFSLILESASTNQTSMYLCASTRGAYEQYFGPGTRLTVT.

This clonotype showed up just a few times. A read error may explain this, as a much larger clone is one base away. The rearrangement joins TRBV11-2 to TRBJ2-7; possible D gene TRBD2, 6 bases. The germline V gene has CDR1 SGHAT and CDR2 FQNNGV. This CDR3 spans 12 amino acids. V lost 6 bases to trimming and J lost 5 bases, with 11 bases between them. This CDR3 is CASRSGLNEQYF. DNA of the CDR3: TGTGCCAGCAGATCCGGACTAAACGAGCAGTACTTC.

This clonotype was recorded many times. The chain couples TRBV18 to TRBJ2-3; D tentatively reads TRBD1 or TRBD2 (5 bases each). CDR1 is KGHSH, CDR2 LQKENI, per germline. This CDR3 has 14 amino acids. V was trimmed by 11 bases and J by 0 bases, leaving 15 bases between them. CDR3 residues: CAAGTTPSTDTQYF. CDR3 in DNA: TGTGCCGCCGGGACCACACCAAGCACAGATACGCAGTATTTT.

The chain is built from TRBV6-4 and TRBJ2-3; 7 bases agree with TRBD1. This CDR3 is built from 16 residues. CDR1 is MRHNA and CDR2 is SNTAGT in the germline V gene. With 3 bases clipped from V and 2 bases from J, the junction kept 8 bases outside the gene matches. The CDR3, as DNA: TGTGCCAGCAGTGAATCTGGACAGGACCCCACAGATACGCAGTATTTT. This sequence encodes CASSESGQDPTDTQYF.

This sequence joins TRBV5-1 and TRBJ2-3; no reliable D call. The CDR3 contains 13 residues. The V end was cut by 6 bases, the J end by 2 bases, with 10 bases between. CDR1 is SGHRS and CDR2 is YFSETQ in the germline V gene. The CDR3 spells CASTGIPTDTQYF. In nucleotides, the CDR3 is TGCGCCAGCACTGGGATCCCCACAGATACGCAGTATTTT.

This clonotype appeared many times. The chain joins TRBV12-3 or TRBV12-4 to TRBJ2-3; 9 nucleotides match TRBD2. The CDR3 is 15 amino acids. V lost 7 bases and J lost 5; bases outside the gene matches: 10. This chain's CDR3 is CASTNSGRNGDTQYF. In DNA form, the CDR3 reads TGTGCCAGCACCAATAGCGGGAGAAACGGAGATACGCAGTATTTT.

Comment on this clonotype: This may be a read error, as it is one base from a much larger clone. The rearrangement uses TRBV10-3 and TRBJ1-2; TRBD1 is a possible D gene (6 bases). The CDR3 is made up of 13 amino acids. V dropped 6 bases and J dropped 7 bases, with 15 bases sitting between them. Germline CDR1 ENHRY, CDR2 SYGVKD. The CDR3: CAIRAGEDRGYTF. The CDR3 coding sequence is TGTGCCATCAGGGCAGGGGAGGATCGTGGCTACACCTTC.

As regards this clonotype: A read error may produce the germline difference seen at one junction end. This rearrangement joins TRBV4-1 to TRBJ1-2, with D unresolved. The CDR3 totals 17 residues. CDR1 and CDR2 (germline): MGHRA, YSYEKL. The DNA of the CDR3 is TGCGCCAGCAGCCAAGCCGTCAAGACGGGATCGAACTACGGCTACACCTTC. This encodes CASSQAVKTGSNYGYTF.

The chain links TRBV2 to TRBJ2-5; a possible D gene is TRBD2 (6 bases). The CDR3 length is 13 residues. V was trimmed by 6 bases and J by 11 bases, leaving 19 bases between them. Germline V gene lookup returns CDR1 SNHLY and CDR2 FYNNEI. CDR3 DNA sequence: TGTGCCAGCAGCTCAGACTGGTCGGGAGAGCAGTACTTC. The encoded protein is CASSSDWSGEQYF. Full variable domain (rest looked up from reference TRBV2 and TRBJ2-5): EPEVTQTPSHQVTQMGQEVILRCVPISNHLYFYWYRQILGQKVEFLVSFYNNEISEKSEIFDDQFSVERPDGSNFTLKIRSTKLEDSAMYFCASSSDWSGEQYFGPGTRLLVL.

The chain joins TRBV12-3 or TRBV12-4 to TRBJ1-6; weak D call: TRBD1 (5 bases). The length of the CDR3 is 15 residues. Trimming took 5 bases from V and 7 from J, leaving 15 bases between them. The CDR3 DNA reads as TGTGCCAGCAGTAACGGGGACCGAGAGAATTCACCCCTCCACTTT. It specifies CASSNGDRENSPLHF.

The chain carries TRBV12-3 or TRBV12-4 and TRBJ2-5; no definite D call. Trimming removed 6 bases from V and 11 bases from J, with 16 bases in between. The CDR3 runs to 12 residues. The CDR3 coding sequence is TGTGCCAGCAGCCCCGGCCGCTTTGGGCAGTACTTC. Protein sequence: CASSPGRFGQYF.

This clonotype was counted once. Here the CDR3 reads CASQFYAGGAYTQYF. Here the CDR3 DNA reads TGTGCCAGCCAGTTCTACGCAGGGGGCGCTTACACGCAGTATTTT. The V and J genes are TRBV6-6 and TRBJ2-3; 8 bases agree with TRBD1. Germline V CDR1 and CDR2: MNHNY, SVGAGI (reference sequence). The length of the CDR3 is 15 residues. The junction had 16 bases not matched to a gene; V was cut back by 8 bases and J by 9 bases.

V usage is TRBV11-2 and J usage is TRBJ2-5; TRBD1 matches 8 bases. The J call may not be correct, given that the DNA end is closer to TRBJ2-1. This CDR3 spans 16 amino acids. The germline V gene encodes CDR1 SGHAT and CDR2 FQNNGV. CDR3 coding DNA: TGTGCCAGCAGCTTGGTTACAGGGGGTTACCAGGAGACCCAGTTCTTC. It specifies CASSLVTGGYQETQFF.

The genes are TRBV20-1 and TRBJ1-1, with D tentatively TRBD1 (6 bases). Trimming took off 0 bases at V and 11 bases at J, with 16 bases between the two ends. Germline V CDR1 and CDR2: DFQATT, SNEGSKA (reference sequence). This CDR3 has 13 residues. CDR3 DNA sequence: TGCAGTGCTAGAGATACACGGGGGGCGGGGGCTTTCTTT. Translation gives CSARDTRGAGAFF.

The chain couples TRBV7-2 to TRBJ2-3, with D perhaps matching TRBD2 (6 bases). V lost 5 bases and J lost 2, with 14 bases in between. The CDR3 has 15 amino acids. Germline V gene lookup returns CDR1 SGHTA and CDR2 FQGNSA. CDR3 in amino acids: CASSVGLGVTDTQYF. CDR3 DNA: TGTGCCAGCAGCGTGGGACTCGGGGTCACAGATACGCAGTATTTT.

This clonotype has only a few counts. This may stem from a read error, because a much larger clone lies one nucleotide away. The chain is built from TRBV11-1 and TRBJ2-3; 8 positions agree with TRBD2. This CDR3 region has 17 residues. Germline values: CDR1 SGHAT, CDR2 FQDESV (reference sequence). CDR3 protein: CAGSSEGERGPIYTQYF. The CDR3 DNA reads TGTGCCGGCAGCTCCGAGGGCGAGCGGGGGCCTATTTATACGCAGTATTTT.

The rearrangement links TRBV27 to TRBJ2-1, with a weak D call TRBD1 (6 bases). Trimming took 6 bases from V and 5 from J, leaving 11 bases between them. Germline CDR1 is MNHEY and CDR2 is SMNVEV (reference sequence). The CDR3 has 13 amino acids. CDR3 sequence (DNA): TGTGCCAGCAGCTATTACAGGGACAATGAGCAGTTCTTC. It codes for CASSYYRDNEQFF.

This clonotype was recorded at least ten times. The chain joins TRBV28 to TRBJ2-4, with D possibly matching TRBD1 (5 bases). This CDR3 spans 15 amino acids. Trimming left V 4 bases short and J 0 bases short, with 10 bases between. Germline V lookup: CDR1 MDHEN, CDR2 SYDVKM. The CDR3 protein is CASSSAGLAKNIQYF. The CDR3 DNA reads TGTGCCAGCAGTTCCGCAGGGCTAGCCAAAAACATTCAGTACTTC.

This clonotype was observed at least ten times. The chain links TRBV11-2 to TRBJ2-1, with TRBD2 matching 10 bases. Per the germline V gene, CDR1 is SGHAT and CDR2 is FQNNGV. V gave up 5 bases and J gave up 9 bases; unmatched junction bases: 4. This CDR3 spans 13 amino acids. Here the CDR3 DNA reads TGTGCCAGCAGCCCCCGGACTAGCGGTGAGCAGTTCTTC. As protein: CASSPRTSGEQFF.

In this sample, this clonotype turned up a few times. This rearrangement joins TRBV3-1 to TRBJ1-5, with a possible D match to TRBD1 (6 bases). CDR3 length equals 15 residues. Germline CDR1 reads LGHDT; CDR2 reads YNNKEL (reference sequence). Deletions cut 1 base from V and 6 bases from J, with 13 bases between. CDR3 sequence: CASSQATGKGQPQHF. The DNA for the CDR3 is TGTGCCAGCAGCCAAGCCACAGGGAAGGGTCAGCCCCAGCATTTT.

The chain recombines TRBV10-3 with TRBJ2-1, with D uncertain. Trimming stripped 10 bases from V and 8 bases from J, with 18 bases between. Germline loops: CDR1 ENHRY, CDR2 SYGVKD. The CDR3 consists of 13 residues. The chain's CDR3 is CATRSPGIYEQFF. As DNA, the CDR3 is TGTGCCACAAGGTCACCGGGTATATATGAGCAGTTCTTC.

This clonotype was detected only a few times. V gene TRBV7-2 combines with J gene TRBJ2-2; a possible D gene is TRBD2 (6 bases). This CDR3 comprises 14 residues. The germline V gene encodes CDR1 SGHTA and CDR2 FQGNSA. The V end was cut by 7 bases, the J end by 6 bases, with 15 bases between. The CDR3 protein is CASTRAGRSGELFF. CDR3 nucleotide sequence: TGTGCCAGCACCCGAGCGGGTAGATCCGGGGAGCTGTTTTTT.